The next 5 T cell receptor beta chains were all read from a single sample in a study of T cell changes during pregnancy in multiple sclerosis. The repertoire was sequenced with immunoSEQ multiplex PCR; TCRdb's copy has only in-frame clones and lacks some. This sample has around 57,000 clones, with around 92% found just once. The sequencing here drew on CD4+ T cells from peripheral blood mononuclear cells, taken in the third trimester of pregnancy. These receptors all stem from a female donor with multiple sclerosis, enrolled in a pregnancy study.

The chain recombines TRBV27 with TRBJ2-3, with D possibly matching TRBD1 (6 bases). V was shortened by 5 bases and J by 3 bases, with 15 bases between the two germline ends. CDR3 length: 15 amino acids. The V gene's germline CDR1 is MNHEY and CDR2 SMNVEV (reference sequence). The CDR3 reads CASSLGGTRTDTQYF. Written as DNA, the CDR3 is TGTGCCAGCAGTCTAGGGGGTACCCGAACAGATACGCAGTATTTT.

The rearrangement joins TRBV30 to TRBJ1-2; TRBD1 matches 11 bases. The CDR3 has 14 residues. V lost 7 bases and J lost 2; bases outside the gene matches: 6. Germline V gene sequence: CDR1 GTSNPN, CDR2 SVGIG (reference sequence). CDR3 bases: TGTGCCTTCAACCGGGACAGGGGGAACTATGGCTACACCTTC. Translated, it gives CAFNRDRGNYGYTF.

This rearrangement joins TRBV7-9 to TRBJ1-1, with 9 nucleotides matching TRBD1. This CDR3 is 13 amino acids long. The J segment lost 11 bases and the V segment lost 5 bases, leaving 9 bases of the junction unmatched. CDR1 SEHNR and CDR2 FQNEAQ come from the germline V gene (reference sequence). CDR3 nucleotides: TGTGCCAGCAGCCAAACGGGACAGGGTCGTGCTTTCTTT. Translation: CASSQTGQGRAFF.

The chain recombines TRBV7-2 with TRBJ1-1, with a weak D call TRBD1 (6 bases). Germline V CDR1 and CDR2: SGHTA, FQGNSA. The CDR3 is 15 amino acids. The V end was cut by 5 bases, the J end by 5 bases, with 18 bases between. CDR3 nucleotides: TGTGCCAGCAGCCCCCAGGGGTCCTATCGGACTGAAGCTTTCTTT. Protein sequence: CASSPQGSYRTEAFF.

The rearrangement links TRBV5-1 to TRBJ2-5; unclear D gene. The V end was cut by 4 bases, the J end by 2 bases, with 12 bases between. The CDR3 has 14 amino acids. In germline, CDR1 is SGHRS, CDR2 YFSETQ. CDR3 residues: CASSPALLQETQYF. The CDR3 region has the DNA TGCGCCAGCAGCCCGGCCCTACTACAAGAGACCCAGTACTTC.